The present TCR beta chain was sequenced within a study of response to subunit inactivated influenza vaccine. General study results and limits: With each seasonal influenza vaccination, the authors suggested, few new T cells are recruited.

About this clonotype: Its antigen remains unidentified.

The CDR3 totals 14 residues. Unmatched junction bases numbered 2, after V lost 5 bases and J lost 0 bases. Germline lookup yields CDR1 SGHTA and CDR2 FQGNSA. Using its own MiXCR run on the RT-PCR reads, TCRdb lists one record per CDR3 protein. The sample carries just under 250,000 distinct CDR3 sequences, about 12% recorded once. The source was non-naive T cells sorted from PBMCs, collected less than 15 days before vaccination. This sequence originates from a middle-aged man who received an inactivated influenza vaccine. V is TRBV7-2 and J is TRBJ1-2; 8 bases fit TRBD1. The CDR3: CASSADRANYGYTF. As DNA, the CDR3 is TGTGCCAGCAGCGCGGACAGGGCTAACTATGGCTACACCTTC.